Shown below are 11 T cell receptor beta chains from a single sample sequenced in a study of beta chain features in type 1 diabetes. Sequencing targeted expressed TCRB transcripts, as all isolated RNA had been reverse transcribed. The data were produced by immunoSEQ multiplex PCR, yet TCRdb's version contains in-frame clones alone and is incomplete. This table holds 150,000 to 200,000 clones, about 9.1% found once. The sample taken for sequencing was central memory CD4+ T cells from blood. The receptor set was obtained from a woman aged 18-35 years in good health.

The J gene is TRBJ1-1, the V gene TRBV16; 7 positions match TRBD1. Germline trimming cut 0 bases from V and 8 bases from J; bases unmatched to any gene: 3. Germline loops: CDR1 KGHSY, CDR2 FQNENV. This CDR3 has 13 residues. The CDR3 region is CASSQSGGVEAFF. The DNA of the CDR3 is TGTGCCAGCAGCCAATCAGGGGGCGTCGAAGCTTTCTTT.

The chain is built from TRBV5-4 and TRBJ1-1; 9 nucleotides line up with TRBD1. The CDR3 length is 15 residues. In germline, CDR1 is SGHNT, CDR2 YYREEE (reference sequence). The V gene end was trimmed by 5 bases and the J gene end by 3 bases; junction bases not matched to a gene: 8. CDR3 sequence: CASRKTGGLDTEAFF. CDR3 bases: TGTGCCAGCAGGAAGACAGGGGGATTGGACACTGAAGCTTTCTTT. Variable domain in full (rest from reference TRBV5-4 and TRBJ1-1): ETGVTQSPTHLIKTRGQQVTLRCSSQSGHNTVSWYQQALGQGPQFIFQYYREEENGRGNFPPRFSGLQFPNYSSELNVNALELDDSALYLCASRKTGGLDTEAFFGQGTRLTVV.

Only a few counts were recorded for this clone. This sequence joins TRBV4-3 and TRBJ2-5, with a tentative D call TRBD2 (6 bases). Per germline, CDR1 LGHNA and CDR2 YSLEER. This CDR3 is built from 13 residues. Between the trimmed V and J ends, which lost 7 bases and 5 bases, there was a span of 14 bases. The CDR3 DNA is TGCGCCAGCACCGTCACGGAGGGGGAGACCCAGTACTTC. Translation: CASTVTEGETQYF.

This clone was picked up many times. This chain uses TRBV7-3 with TRBJ1-1; possible D gene TRBD1, 5 bases. Germline CDR1 reads SGHTA; CDR2 reads FQGTGA. With 1 base removed from V and 1 base from J, the gap between germline ends came to 13 bases. CDR3 length: 16 amino acids. Written as DNA, the CDR3 is TGTGCCAGCAGCTTAAAGGGCCCCGGACAGAACACTGAAGCTTTCTTT. Translating it yields CASSLKGPGQNTEAFF.

This clone was counted a few times. V usage is TRBV7-2 and J usage is TRBJ1-5; 10 bases are shared with TRBD1. Germline values: CDR1 SGHTA, CDR2 FQGNSA. The CDR3 contains 14 residues. V was clipped by 4 bases and J by 9 bases; unmatched bases: 6. The CDR3 coding sequence is TGTGCCAGCAGCTCGGGACAGGGGATGGGGCCCCAGCATTTT. Protein: CASSSGQGMGPQHF.

The rearrangement joins TRBV6-5 to TRBJ2-3; 9 positions agree with TRBD2. Germline V gene sequence: CDR1 MNHEY, CDR2 SVGAGI. V shed 0 bases and J 4 bases; nucleotides not matched to a gene: 2. This CDR3 is 15 amino acids long. In DNA form, the CDR3 reads TGTGCCAGCAGTTACTCGGGACTAGCAGCAGATACGCAGTATTTT. This codes for CASSYSGLAADTQYF.

This clone was detected only a few times. The V gene is TRBV5-1, the J gene TRBJ2-7; D is unresolved. This CDR3 comprises 12 residues. Germline V gene lookup returns CDR1 SGHRS and CDR2 YFSETQ. The V end was cut by 4 bases, the J end by 2 bases, with 7 bases between. As DNA, the CDR3 is TGCGCCAGCAGCCTAACGGCCTACGAGCAGTACTTC. Its translation is CASSLTAYEQYF.

In this sample, this clone turned up a few times. The rearrangement joins TRBV30 to TRBJ2-5; TRBD2 is a possible D gene (6 bases). Germline-derived CDR1 and CDR2 are GTSNPN and SVGIG (reference sequence). V lost 0 bases to trimming and J lost 4 bases, with 12 bases between them. The CDR3 contains 14 residues. The CDR3 loop reads CAWSVGRGRETQYF. In nucleotides, the CDR3 is TGTGCCTGGAGTGTGGGGCGGGGACGAGAGACCCAGTACTTC.

This rearrangement joins TRBV27 to TRBJ2-7; D is possibly TRBD1 (6 bases). The ends were cut back, 5 bases at V and 6 bases at J, with 20 bases in the middle. Germline CDR1 MNHEY, CDR2 SMNVEV (reference sequence). This CDR3 contains 15 residues. Here the CDR3 DNA reads TGTGCCAGCAGTACCCCATCCGCAGGGGCAGGCGAGCAGTACTTC. Translation: CASSTPSAGAGEQYF.

The chain recombines TRBV4-3 with TRBJ2-1; possibly TRBD1 for D (5 bases). V was trimmed by 2 bases and J by 6 bases, leaving 14 bases between them. The germline V gene encodes CDR1 LGHNA and CDR2 YSLEER. This CDR3 is built from 15 residues. The CDR3: CASSQTGLGINEQFF. In nucleotides, the CDR3 is TGCGCCAGCAGCCAAACAGGCCTGGGTATCAATGAGCAGTTCTTC.

This clone has more than one count but fewer than ten. This chain joins TRBV6-6 and TRBJ2-1, with D maybe TRBD1 (6 bases). The V gene's germline CDR1 is MNHNY and CDR2 SVGAGI (reference sequence). The CDR3 is 14 amino acids. Trimming left V 8 bases short and J 1 base short, with 12 bases between. The CDR3 loop reads CASLGHTSYNEQFF. The CDR3 bases are TGTGCCAGCCTGGGACATACGTCCTACAATGAGCAGTTCTTC.